These 10 T cell receptor beta chains share one sample of origin, sequenced in a study of vaccination and CD4 T cells after COVID-19. No antigens are known for them. Sequencing of cultured CD4+ T cell DNA used the Oncomine TCR Beta short-read assay. TCRdb called the PCR reads again in MiXCR, with one record for every CDR3 protein. The sample includes nearly 5,500 distinct CDR3 sequences, about half of them seen just once. As to treatment: roughly ten-day PBMC culture with coronavirus spike peptide pools or control peptides (ViraFEST assay). Sample: CD4+ T cells from blood, cultured in vitro. The receptors derive from a human donor who had recovered from COVID-19.

Regarding this clonotype: A junction end diverges from the germline sequence, so it may reflect a read error. In DNA, the CDR3 is TGTGCCAACAGTTACAGGGGTTCTCGAGAAGCTTTCTTT. Translated, it gives CANSYRGSREAFF. The genes are TRBV27 and TRBJ1-1; 7 nucleotides match TRBD1. CDR1 is MNHEY, CDR2 SMNVEV, per germline (reference sequence). The CDR3 is made up of 13 amino acids.

The chain recombines TRBV7-2 with TRBJ1-1; D remains unclear. CDR3 length: 14 amino acids. Per germline, CDR1 SGHTA and CDR2 FQGNSA. The V end lost 3 bases, the J end lost 1 base, and 9 bases lay between the germline ends. This CDR3 is CASSLTRGNTEAFF. DNA for the CDR3: TGTGCCAGCAGCTTGACCCGCGGGAACACTGAAGCTTTCTTT.

This clonotype was observed a handful of times. This rearrangement joins TRBV7-3 to TRBJ2-2, with D possibly matching TRBD2 (5 bases). This CDR3 has 13 residues. CDR1 SGHTA and CDR2 FQGTGA come from the germline V gene. V was clipped by 4 bases and J by 5 bases, with 8 bases between them. Here the CDR3 DNA reads TGTGCCAGCAGCTCCGGCGGGACCGGGGAGCTGTTTTTT. Protein product: CASSSGGTGELFF.

This clonotype was seen a handful of times. This chain links TRBV20-1 with TRBJ2-1; D unresolved. The ends were cut back, 2 bases at V and 6 bases at J, with 20 bases in the middle. The CDR3 has 16 amino acids. Germline CDR1 and CDR2: DFQATT and SNEGSKA (reference sequence). The CDR3 region is CSARPLELEVVNEQFF. CDR3 bases: TGCAGTGCTAGACCATTGGAGCTAGAGGTGGTCAATGAGCAGTTCTTC.

V and J are TRBV6-2 or TRBV6-3 and TRBJ1-6; no clear D. Per the germline V gene, CDR1 is MNHEY and CDR2 is SVGEGT. This CDR3 has 13 amino acids. Trimming left V 5 bases short and J 7 bases short, with 9 bases between. Here the CDR3 reads CASSPLYNSPLHF. In nucleotides, the CDR3 is TGTGCCAGCAGTCCACTGTACAATTCACCCCTCCACTTT.

The V call is TRBV4-2, the J call TRBJ2-5, with no clear D. V was shortened by 5 bases and J by 4 bases, with 8 bases between the two germline ends. The length of the CDR3 is 12 residues. Germline V CDR1 and CDR2: LGHNA, YNFKEQ. The CDR3 nucleotides are TGTGCCAGCAGCGCCCAAGGAGAGACCCAGTACTTC. It codes for CASSAQGETQYF.

The CDR3 DNA follows: TGTGCCAGCAACCAGATTAACTCTGGAAACACCATATATTTT. Encoded protein: CASNQINSGNTIYF. This rearrangement joins TRBV6-1 to TRBJ1-3; D not resolved. V dropped 7 bases and J dropped 0 bases, with 10 bases sitting between them. CDR3 size: 14 residues. Germline-derived CDR1 and CDR2 are MNHNS and SASEGT.

The chain uses TRBV20-1 and TRBJ1-5, with TRBD1 matching 8 bases. Losses at the gene ends were 3 bases for V and 3 bases for J; bases not matched to a gene: 4. The CDR3 contains 14 residues. Germline CDR1 is DFQATT and CDR2 is SNEGSKA (reference sequence). The CDR3 bases are TGCAGTGCTAGGCCAGGGGGCGTCAATCAGCCCCAGCATTTT. Encoded protein: CSARPGGVNQPQHF.

The chain employs TRBV29-1 and TRBJ2-2; no clear D gene. V lost 4 bases, J lost 4 bases, and 4 bases lay in between. CDR3 size: 11 residues. Per the germline V gene, CDR1 is SQVTM and CDR2 is ANQGSEA. The CDR3 DNA follows: TGCAGCGTTGGGGGCACCGGGGAGCTGTTTTTT. The encoded protein is CSVGGTGELFF.

This clonotype was counted only a few times. The V call is TRBV7-9, the J call TRBJ2-5; TRBD2 matches at 10 bases. Germline V lookup: CDR1 SEHNR, CDR2 FQNEAQ (reference sequence). Trimming cost V 6 bases and J 5 bases; bases outside gene matches: 12. There are 16 residues in the CDR3. CDR3 coding DNA: TGTGCCAGCAGTTTCGGGCTAGCGGGAGTGGGGGAGACCCAGTACTTC. Residues: CASSFGLAGVGETQYF. Based on the CDR3 plus reference TRBV7-9 and TRBJ2-5, the full variable domain is DTGVSQNPRHKITKRGQNVTFRCDPISEHNRLYWYRQTLGQGPEFLTYFQNEAQLEKSRLLSDRFSAERPKGSFSTLEIQRTEQGDSAMYLCASSFGLAGVGETQYFGPGTRLLVL.